This T cell receptor beta chain was obtained from a study of identical twins. Every sampled donor was Caucasian and healthy. TCRdb re-analysed the 5' RACE reads in MiXCR, keeping a single row per CDR3 protein. The sample contains just over 450,000 distinct CDR3 sequences, 14% of which appear only once. Worth noting for this clonotype: Its antigen is still unknown.

Germline V gene lookup returns CDR1 SNHLY and CDR2 FYNNEI. The CDR3 has 13 residues. Trimming removed 6 bases from V and 9 bases from J, with 15 bases in between. Study-wide points: Insertions were fewer in abundant cord blood beta clonotypes, whereas memory repertoires showed none of this pattern.

These data also formed part of another study, on yellow fever vaccine responses in identical twins.

The source is a woman younger than 35 in good health. Sequences were obtained from CD4+ T cells sorted from blood. The chain employs TRBV2 and TRBJ2-1, with D perhaps matching TRBD1 or TRBD2 (5 bases each). The CDR3 nucleotides read TGTGCCAGCAGAGCCGGGACCCCGGGTGAGCAGTTCTTC. Protein: CASRAGTPGEQFF. The variable domain in full, with the rest retrieved from reference TRBV2 and TRBJ2-1, is EPEVTQTPSHQVTQMGQEVILRCVPISNHLYFYWYRQILGQKVEFLVSFYNNEISEKSEIFDDQFSVERPDGSNFTLKIRSTKLEDSAMYFCASRAGTPGEQFFGPGTRLTVL.